This T cell receptor beta chain was retrieved from a study of cytomegalovirus exposure and HLA in healthy donors. Findings of the study overall: Reportedly, fewer N-insertions than the roughly 600-donor mean appeared in an Asian-associated ancestry cluster in a later analysis. Earlier results showed most TCR beta V segments being productive about 90% or about 30% of the time.

For this clone: Its target is not known.

The PCR employed 60 Vbeta primers together with 13 Jbeta primers. The data were produced by immunoSEQ multiplex PCR, yet TCRdb's version contains in-frame clones alone and is incomplete. The sample includes around 120,000 clones, roughly 80% of them seen just once. The V end was cut by 7 bases, the J end by 2 bases, with 12 bases between. The germline V gene has CDR1 SGHNT and CDR2 YENEEA. This CDR3 is 14 amino acids long. The chain has TRBV11-3 and TRBJ2-1; a weak D match, TRBD2 (6 bases). The sequence came from a man in his sixties in good health and CMV-seropositive. The sample consisted of PBMCs. CDR3: CASTSGFAYNEQFF. The CDR3 DNA sequence: TGTGCCAGCACCAGCGGGTTTGCCTACAATGAGCAGTTCTTC.